A single sample gave rise to the 4 T cell receptor beta chains below, sequenced in a study of molecular identifiers for immune sequencing clone quantification. TCRdb reprocessed the PCR reads with MiXCR, giving one entry per CDR3 protein. The data show over 550,000 distinct CDR3 sequences, roughly 25% seen once. The sequencing input was naive CD8+ T cells from blood, with Jurkat cell RNA spiked in. The subset is: FACS-sorted CD8+CD4-CCR7+CD45RA+ naive T cells. The receptors were sampled from a human donor in good health. Some libraries in this study had Jurkat cell RNA spiked in.

Ten or more counts support this clonotype. The chain uses TRBV9 and TRBJ1-1; D remains ambiguous. The CDR3 is 13 amino acids. Germline V CDR1 and CDR2: SGDLS, YYNGEE. V lost 5 bases to trimming and J lost 5 bases, with 13 bases between them. For the CDR3, the DNA is TGTGCCAGCAGTGTTGAGGGAAATACTGAAGCTTTCTTT. As protein: CASSVEGNTEAFF.

This clonotype was observed a few times. V usage is TRBV27 and J usage is TRBJ2-7, with 7 bases fitting TRBD2. The V gene end was trimmed by 4 bases and the J gene end by 4 bases; junction bases not matched to a gene: 22. The germline CDR1 and CDR2 sequences are MNHEY and SMNVEV (reference sequence). There are 19 residues in the CDR3. In DNA, the CDR3 is TGTGCCAGCAGTTCCATCGCTCGGACTAGAGGAATTGGAGGGTACGAGCAGTACTTC. As protein: CASSSIARTRGIGGYEQYF.

There are many counts of this clonotype. The CDR3 nucleotides are TGTGCCAGCAGCCCCAGGGATCTTAAGCAGTATTTT. It is translated as CASSPRDLKQYF. This chain links TRBV3-1 with TRBJ2-3; a weak D match, TRBD1 (5 bases). The CDR3 runs 12 residues. Germline values: CDR1 LGHDT, CDR2 YNNKEL (reference sequence). The V end was cut by 4 bases, the J end by 11 bases, with 13 bases between.

This chain links TRBV7-9 with TRBJ2-7; 7 bases line up with TRBD1. Germline assignment: CDR1 SEHNR and CDR2 FQNEAQ (reference sequence). This CDR3 is 15 amino acids long. Trimming took 1 base from V and 6 from J; bases not matched to a gene: 9. As DNA, the CDR3 is TGTGCCAGCAGCTTAGTTATAGGACAGGATGGCGAGCAGTACTTC. Encoded protein: CASSLVIGQDGEQYF.